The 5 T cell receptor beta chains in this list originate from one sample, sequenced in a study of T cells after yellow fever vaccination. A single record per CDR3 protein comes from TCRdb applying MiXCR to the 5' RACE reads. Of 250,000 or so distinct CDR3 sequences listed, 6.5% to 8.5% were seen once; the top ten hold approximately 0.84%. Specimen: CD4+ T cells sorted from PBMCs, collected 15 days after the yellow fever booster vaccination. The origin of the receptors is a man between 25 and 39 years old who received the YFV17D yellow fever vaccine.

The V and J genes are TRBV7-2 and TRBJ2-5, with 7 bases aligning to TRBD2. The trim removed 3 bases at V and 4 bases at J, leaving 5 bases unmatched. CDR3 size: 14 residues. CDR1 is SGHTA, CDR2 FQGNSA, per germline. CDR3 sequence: CASSFRGRGETQYF. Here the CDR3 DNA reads TGTGCCAGCAGCTTCCGGGGGAGGGGAGAGACCCAGTACTTC. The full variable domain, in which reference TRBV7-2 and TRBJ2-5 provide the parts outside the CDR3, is GAGVSQSPSNKVTEKGKDVELRCDPISGHTALYWYRQSLGQGLEFLIYFQGNSAPDKSGLPSDRFSAERTGGSVSTLTIQRTQQEDSAVYLCASSFRGRGETQYFGPGTRLLVL.

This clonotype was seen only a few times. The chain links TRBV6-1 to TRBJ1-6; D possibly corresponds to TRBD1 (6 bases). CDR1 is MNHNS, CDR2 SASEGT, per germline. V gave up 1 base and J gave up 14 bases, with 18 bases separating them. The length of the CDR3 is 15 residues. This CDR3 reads CASSEGGGPSSALHF. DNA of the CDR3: TGTGCCAGCAGTGAAGGGGGGGGGCCCTCTTCGGCCCTCCACTTT.

The CDR3 sequence is CATSESNSNQPQHF. The CDR3 coding sequence is TGTGCCACCAGTGAGTCGAATAGCAATCAGCCCCAGCATTTT. This chain connects TRBV24-1 to TRBJ1-5; no clear D. Germline V gene data show CDR1 as KGHDR and CDR2 as SFDVKD. V gave up 4 bases and J gave up 0 bases, with 6 bases separating them. The CDR3 contains 14 residues.

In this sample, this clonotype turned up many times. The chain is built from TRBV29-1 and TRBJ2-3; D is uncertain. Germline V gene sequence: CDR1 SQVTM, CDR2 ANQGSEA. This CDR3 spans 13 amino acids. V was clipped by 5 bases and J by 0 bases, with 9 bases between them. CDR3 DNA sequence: TGCAGCGTTCTGCGGTCTAGCACAGATACGCAGTATTTT. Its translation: CSVLRSSTDTQYF.

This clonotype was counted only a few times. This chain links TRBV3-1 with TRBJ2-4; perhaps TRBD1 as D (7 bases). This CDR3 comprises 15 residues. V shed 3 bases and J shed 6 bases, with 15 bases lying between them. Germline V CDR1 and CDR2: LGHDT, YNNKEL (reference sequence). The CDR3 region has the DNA TGTGCCAGCAGCCATCCCCGGCAGGGGGGAAACATTCAGTACTTC. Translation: CASSHPRQGGNIQYF.